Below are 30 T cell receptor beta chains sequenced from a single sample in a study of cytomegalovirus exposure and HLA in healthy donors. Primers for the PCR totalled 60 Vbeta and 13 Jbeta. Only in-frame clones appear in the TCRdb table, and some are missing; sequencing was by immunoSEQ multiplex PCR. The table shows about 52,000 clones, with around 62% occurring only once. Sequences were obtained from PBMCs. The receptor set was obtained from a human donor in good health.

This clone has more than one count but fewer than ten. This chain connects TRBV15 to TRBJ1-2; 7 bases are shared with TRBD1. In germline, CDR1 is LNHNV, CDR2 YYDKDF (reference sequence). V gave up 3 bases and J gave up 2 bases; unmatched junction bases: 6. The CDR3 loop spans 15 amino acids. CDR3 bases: TGTGCCACCAGCAGCAACAGGGGTCTAAACTATGGCTACACCTTC. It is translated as CATSSNRGLNYGYTF. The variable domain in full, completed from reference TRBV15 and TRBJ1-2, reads DAMVIQNPRYQVTQFGKPVTLSCSQTLNHNVMYWYQQKSSQAPKLLFHYYDKDFNNEADTPDNFQSRRPNTSFCFLDIRSPGLGDTAMYLCATSSNRGLNYGYTFGSGTRLTVV.

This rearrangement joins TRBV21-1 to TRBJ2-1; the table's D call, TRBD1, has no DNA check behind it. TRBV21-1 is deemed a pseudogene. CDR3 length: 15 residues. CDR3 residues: CASSFRTGILGEQFF. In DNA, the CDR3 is TGTGCCAGCAGCTTCAGGACAGGTATTCTGGGTGAGCAGTTCTTC.

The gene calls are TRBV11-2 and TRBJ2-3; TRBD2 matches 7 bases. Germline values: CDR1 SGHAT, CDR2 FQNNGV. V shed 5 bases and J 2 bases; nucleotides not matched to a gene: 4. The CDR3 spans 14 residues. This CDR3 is CASSRLAPTDTQYF. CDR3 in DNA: TGTGCCAGCAGCCGACTAGCCCCCACAGATACGCAGTATTTT.

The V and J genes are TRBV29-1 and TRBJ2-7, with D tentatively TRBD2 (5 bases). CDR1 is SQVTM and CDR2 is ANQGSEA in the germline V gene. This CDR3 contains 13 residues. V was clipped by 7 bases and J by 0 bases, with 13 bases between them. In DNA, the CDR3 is TGCAGCGCTCTAGCTCGGAGCTCCTACGAGCAGTACTTC. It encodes CSALARSSYEQYF.

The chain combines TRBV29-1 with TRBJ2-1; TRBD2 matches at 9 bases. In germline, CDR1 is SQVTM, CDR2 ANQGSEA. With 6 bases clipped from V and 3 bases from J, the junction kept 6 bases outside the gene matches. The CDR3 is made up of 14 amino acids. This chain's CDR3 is CSVRAGGIYNEQFF. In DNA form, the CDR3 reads TGCAGCGTGAGGGCGGGGGGGATCTACAATGAGCAGTTCTTC.

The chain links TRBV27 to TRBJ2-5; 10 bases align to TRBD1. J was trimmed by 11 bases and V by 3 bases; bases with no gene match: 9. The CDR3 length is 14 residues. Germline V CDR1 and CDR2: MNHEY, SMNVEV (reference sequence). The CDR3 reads CASSFKTGGGEQYF. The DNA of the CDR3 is TGTGCCAGCAGTTTTAAGACAGGGGGCGGTGAGCAGTACTTC.

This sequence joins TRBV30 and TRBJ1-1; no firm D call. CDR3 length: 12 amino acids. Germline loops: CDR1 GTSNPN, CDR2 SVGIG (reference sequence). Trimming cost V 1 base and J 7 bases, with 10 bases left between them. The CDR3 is CAWSDRRVEAFF. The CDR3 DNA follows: TGTGCCTGGAGTGATAGGAGGGTTGAAGCTTTCTTT.

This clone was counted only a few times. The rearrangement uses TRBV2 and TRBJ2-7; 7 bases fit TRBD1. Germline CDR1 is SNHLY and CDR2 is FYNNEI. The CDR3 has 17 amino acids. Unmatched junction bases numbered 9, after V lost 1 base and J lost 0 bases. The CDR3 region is CASSEDNLQGISYEQYF. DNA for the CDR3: TGTGCCAGCAGTGAAGATAACTTACAGGGGATCTCCTACGAGCAGTACTTC. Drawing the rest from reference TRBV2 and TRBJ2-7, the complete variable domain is EPEVTQTPSHQVTQMGQEVILRCVPISNHLYFYWYRQILGQKVEFLVSFYNNEISEKSEIFDDQFSVERPDGSNFTLKIRSTKLEDSAMYFCASSEDNLQGISYEQYFGPGTRLTVT.

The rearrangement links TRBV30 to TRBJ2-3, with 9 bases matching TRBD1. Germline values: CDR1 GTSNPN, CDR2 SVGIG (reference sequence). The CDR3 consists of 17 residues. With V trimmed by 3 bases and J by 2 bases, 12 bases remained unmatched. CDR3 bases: TGTGCCTGGAGGGACCCAGTCGGGACAGGGATCACAGATACGCAGTATTTT. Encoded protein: CAWRDPVGTGITDTQYF.

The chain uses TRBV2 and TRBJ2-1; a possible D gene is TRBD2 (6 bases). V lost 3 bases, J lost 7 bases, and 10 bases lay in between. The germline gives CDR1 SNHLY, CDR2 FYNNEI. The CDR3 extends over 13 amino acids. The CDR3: CASSEGGRNEQFF. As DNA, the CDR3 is TGTGCCAGCAGTGAGGGGGGTAGGAATGAGCAGTTCTTC.

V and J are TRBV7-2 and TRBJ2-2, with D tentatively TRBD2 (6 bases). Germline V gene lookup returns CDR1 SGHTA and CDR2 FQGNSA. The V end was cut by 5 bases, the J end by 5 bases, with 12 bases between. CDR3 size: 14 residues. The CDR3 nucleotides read TGTGCCAGCAGCCCGACTAGACATACCGGGGAGCTGTTTTTT. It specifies CASSPTRHTGELFF. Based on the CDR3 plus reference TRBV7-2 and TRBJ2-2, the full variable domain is GAGVSQSPSNKVTEKGKDVELRCDPISGHTALYWYRQSLGQGLEFLIYFQGNSAPDKSGLPSDRFSAERTGGSVSTLTIQRTQQEDSAVYLCASSPTRHTGELFFGEGSRLTVL.

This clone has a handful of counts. The CDR3 region has the DNA TGCGCCAGCAGCTTGGTTCCAGGGGGCGAGGGGACTGAAGCTTTCTTT. It translates to CASSLVPGGEGTEAFF. The chain employs TRBV5-1 and TRBJ1-1; TRBD1 agrees at 8 bases. Germline loops: CDR1 SGHRS, CDR2 YFSETQ. Trimming at V came to 0 bases and at J to 5 bases, leaving 9 bases not matched to a gene. The CDR3 extends over 16 amino acids. Combining the CDR3 with reference TRBV5-1 and TRBJ1-1 gives the whole variable domain KAGVTQTPRYLIKTRGQQVTLSCSPISGHRSVSWYQQTPGQGLQFLFEYFSETQRNKGNFPGRFSGRQFSNSRSEMNVSTLELGDSALYLCASSLVPGGEGTEAFFGQGTRLTVV.

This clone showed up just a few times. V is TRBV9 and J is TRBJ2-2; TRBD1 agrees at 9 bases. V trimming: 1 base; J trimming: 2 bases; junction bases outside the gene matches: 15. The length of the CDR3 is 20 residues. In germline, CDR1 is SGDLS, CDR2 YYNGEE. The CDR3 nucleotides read TGTGCCAGCAGCGTACATCACCGGGACAGGGCTCCCCTAAACACCGGGGAGCTGTTTTTT. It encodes CASSVHHRDRAPLNTGELFF.

CDR3: CASVPFRGSNQPQHF. The CDR3 nucleotides are TGTGCCAGCGTCCCCTTCCGGGGAAGCAATCAGCCCCAGCATTTT. The chain joins TRBV2 to TRBJ1-5; D is undetermined. The V end lost 8 bases, the J end lost 1 base, and 15 bases lay between the germline ends. The germline gives CDR1 SNHLY, CDR2 FYNNEI. The CDR3 is 15 residues long.

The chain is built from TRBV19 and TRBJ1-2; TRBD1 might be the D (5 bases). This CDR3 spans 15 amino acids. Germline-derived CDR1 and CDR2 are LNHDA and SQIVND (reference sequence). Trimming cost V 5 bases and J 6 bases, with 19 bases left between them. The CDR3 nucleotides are TGTGCCAGTAGTTCCCATGGGGCGCGAGGTGATGGCTACACCTTC. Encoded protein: CASSSHGARGDGYTF.

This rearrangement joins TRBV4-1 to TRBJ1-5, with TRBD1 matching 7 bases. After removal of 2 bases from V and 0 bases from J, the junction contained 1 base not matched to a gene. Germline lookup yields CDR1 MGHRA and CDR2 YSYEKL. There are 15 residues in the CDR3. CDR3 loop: CASSQTGDSNQPQHF. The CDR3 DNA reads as TGCGCCAGCAGCCAAACAGGGGATAGCAATCAGCCCCAGCATTTT.

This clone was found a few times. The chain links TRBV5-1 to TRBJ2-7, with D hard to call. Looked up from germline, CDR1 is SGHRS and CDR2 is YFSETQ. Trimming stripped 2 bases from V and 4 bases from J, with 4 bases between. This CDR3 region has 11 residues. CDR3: CASSLAYEQYF. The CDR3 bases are TGCGCCAGCAGCTTAGCGTACGAGCAGTACTTC.

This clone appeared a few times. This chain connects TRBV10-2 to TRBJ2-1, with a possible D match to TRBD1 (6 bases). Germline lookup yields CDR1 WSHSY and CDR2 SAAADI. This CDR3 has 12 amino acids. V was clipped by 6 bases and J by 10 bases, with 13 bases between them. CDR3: CASRQGPGEQFF. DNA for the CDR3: TGCGCCAGCAGACAGGGCCCCGGGGAGCAGTTCTTC.

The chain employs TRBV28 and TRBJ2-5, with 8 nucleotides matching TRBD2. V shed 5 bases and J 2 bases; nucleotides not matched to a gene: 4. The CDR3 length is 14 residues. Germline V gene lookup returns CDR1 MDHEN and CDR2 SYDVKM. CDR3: CASSPGGVQETQYF. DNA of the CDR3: TGTGCCAGCAGTCCGGGGGGGGTGCAAGAGACCCAGTACTTC.

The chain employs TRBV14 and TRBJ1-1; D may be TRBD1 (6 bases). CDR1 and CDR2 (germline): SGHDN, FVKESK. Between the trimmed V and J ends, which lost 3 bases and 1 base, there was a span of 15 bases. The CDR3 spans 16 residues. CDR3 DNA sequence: TGTGCCAGCAGCCAGCTACAGGGACGAGGGAACACTGAAGCTTTCTTT. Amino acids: CASSQLQGRGNTEAFF.

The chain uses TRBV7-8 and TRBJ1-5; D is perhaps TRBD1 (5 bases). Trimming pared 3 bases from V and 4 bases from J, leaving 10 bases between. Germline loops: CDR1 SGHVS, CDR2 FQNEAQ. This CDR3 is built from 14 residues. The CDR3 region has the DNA TGTGCCAGCAGCTTTGACAGCTTAAATCAGCCCCAGCATTTT. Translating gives CASSFDSLNQPQHF.

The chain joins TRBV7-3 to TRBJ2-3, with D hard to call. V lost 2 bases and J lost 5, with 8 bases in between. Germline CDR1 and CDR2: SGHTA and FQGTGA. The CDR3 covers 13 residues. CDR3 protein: CASSLQRRDTQYF. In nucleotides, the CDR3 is TGTGCCAGCAGCTTACAGAGGCGAGATACGCAGTATTTT.

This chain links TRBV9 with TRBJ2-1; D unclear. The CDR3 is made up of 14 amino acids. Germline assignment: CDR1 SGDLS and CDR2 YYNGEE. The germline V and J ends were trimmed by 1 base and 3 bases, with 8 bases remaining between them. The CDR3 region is CASSVTQNYNEQFF. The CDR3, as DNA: TGTGCCAGCAGCGTAACACAGAACTACAATGAGCAGTTCTTC.

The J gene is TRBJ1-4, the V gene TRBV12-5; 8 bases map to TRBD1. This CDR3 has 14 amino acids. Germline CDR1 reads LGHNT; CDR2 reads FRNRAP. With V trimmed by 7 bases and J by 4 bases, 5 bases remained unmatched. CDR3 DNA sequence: TGTGCTAGTGCTACGGACAGGGATAATGAAAAACTGTTTTTT. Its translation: CASATDRDNEKLFF. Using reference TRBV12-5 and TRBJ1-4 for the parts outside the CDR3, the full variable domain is DARVTQTPRHKVTEMGQEVTMRCQPILGHNTVFWYRQTMMQGLELLAYFRNRAPLDDSGMPKDRFSAEMPDATLATLKIQPSEPRDSAVYFCASATDRDNEKLFFGSGTQLSVL.

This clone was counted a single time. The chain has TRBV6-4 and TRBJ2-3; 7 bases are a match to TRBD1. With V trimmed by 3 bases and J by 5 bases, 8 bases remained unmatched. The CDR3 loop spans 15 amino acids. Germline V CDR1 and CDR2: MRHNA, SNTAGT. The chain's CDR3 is CASSELGGGVDTQYF. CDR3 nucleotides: TGTGCCAGCAGTGAACTAGGGGGCGGCGTAGATACGCAGTATTTT.

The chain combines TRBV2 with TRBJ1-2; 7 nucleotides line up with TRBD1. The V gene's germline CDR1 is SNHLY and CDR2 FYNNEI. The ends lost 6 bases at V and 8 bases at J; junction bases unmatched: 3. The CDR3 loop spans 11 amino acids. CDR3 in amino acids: CASRDRVGYTF. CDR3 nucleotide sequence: TGTGCCAGCAGAGACAGGGTCGGCTACACCTTC. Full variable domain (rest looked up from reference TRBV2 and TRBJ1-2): EPEVTQTPSHQVTQMGQEVILRCVPISNHLYFYWYRQILGQKVEFLVSFYNNEISEKSEIFDDQFSVERPDGSNFTLKIRSTKLEDSAMYFCASRDRVGYTFGSGTRLTVV.

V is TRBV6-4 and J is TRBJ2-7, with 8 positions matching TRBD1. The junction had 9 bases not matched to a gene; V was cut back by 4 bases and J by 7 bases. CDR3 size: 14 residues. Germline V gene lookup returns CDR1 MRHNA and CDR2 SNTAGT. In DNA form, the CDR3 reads TGTGCCAGCAGTGTCACGGACAGGGCGAGGGAGCAGTACTTC. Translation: CASSVTDRAREQYF.

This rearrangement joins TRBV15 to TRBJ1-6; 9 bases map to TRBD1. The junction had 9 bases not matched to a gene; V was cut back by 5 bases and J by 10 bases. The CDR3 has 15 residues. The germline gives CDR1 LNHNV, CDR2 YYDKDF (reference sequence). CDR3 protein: CATSGGQGPGSPLHF. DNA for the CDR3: TGTGCCACCAGCGGGGGACAGGGACCAGGATCACCCCTCCACTTT. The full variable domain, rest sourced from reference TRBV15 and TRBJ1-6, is DAMVIQNPRYQVTQFGKPVTLSCSQTLNHNVMYWYQQKSSQAPKLLFHYYDKDFNNEADTPDNFQSRRPNTSFCFLDIRSPGLGDTAMYLCATSGGQGPGSPLHFGNGTRLTVT.

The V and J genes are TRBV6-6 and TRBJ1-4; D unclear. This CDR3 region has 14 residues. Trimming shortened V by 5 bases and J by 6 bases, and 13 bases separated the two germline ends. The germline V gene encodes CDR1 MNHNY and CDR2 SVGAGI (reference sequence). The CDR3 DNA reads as TGTGCCAGCAGTGGTGAGGGCTGGGATGAAAAACTGTTTTTT. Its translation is CASSGEGWDEKLFF.

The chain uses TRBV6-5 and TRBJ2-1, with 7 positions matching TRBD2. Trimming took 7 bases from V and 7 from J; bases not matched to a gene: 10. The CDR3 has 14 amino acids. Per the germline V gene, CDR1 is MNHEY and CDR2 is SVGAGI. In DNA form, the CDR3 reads TGTGCCAGCAACCTTGCGGGGGTCTGGAATGAGCAGTTCTTC. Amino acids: CASNLAGVWNEQFF.